This T cell receptor (beta chain) derives from a study of Tregs in tolerant kidney transplant recipients (dated by TCRdb to about 2019). About the full investigation: Before combined kidney and bone marrow transplantation, this study identified donor-specific regulatory T cells using TCRbeta sequencing and then followed those same cells after transplant. Several methods of expanding Tregs specific for an allogeneic donor were compared by TCRbeta repertoire sequencing in a few healthy controls.

Unstimulated Tregs (CD4+CD25+CD127-), CD4+ non-Tregs (CD4+CD25-), CD4 and CD8 cells were FACS-sorted from thawed PBMCs. Healthy control blood was obtained either as purchased buffy coats or from healthy volunteers. Healthy control blood was processed to PBMCs with a Ficoll density gradient and then cryopreserved, whereas patient PBMCs were collected both before and after transplant. For TCRbeta CDR3 sequencing, genomic DNA was extracted from sorted cells using the QIAGEN DNeasy Blood and Tissue Kit. High-throughput TCRbeta CDR3 sequencing was carried out commercially through immunoSEQ, with PCR amplification with bias correction and internal controls included. Turning to the authors' computational methods: Unique productive TCRbeta sequences were defined by CDR3 nucleotide sequence where primers matched, otherwise by CDR3 amino acid sequence with Vbeta and Jbeta genes. As a correction for sorting error, sequences shared between sorted populations at a frequency ratio of 2:1 or less were discarded, and the remaining shared sequences were assigned to the higher population. A sequence counted as donor-reactive if, in CFSE-low cells, the sequence had a frequency of at least 0.01% and was expanded at least 5-fold compared with unstimulated cells. Repertoire divergence was quantified by Jensen-Shannon divergence calculated from the top 100 TCRbeta sequences ranked by frequency. For samples with multiple sequencing runs, sorting error was corrected separately for each run before the runs were pooled. The immuneACCESS repertoire file appears here via TCRdb, limited to in-frame rearrangements. These files lack a portion of the clones; in checked studies, under half of the deficit traces to unresolved V genes, and the cause of the others is not known. V, J and clone size are taken as reported in that table, and D and trimming were inferred from the DNA itself. This sample comprises 90,000 or so clones, around 90% of them detected only once. Of the sample, 4.7% is held by the ten largest clones.

V was cut back by 3 bases and J by 5 bases, leaving a gap of 15 bases between them. Via the germline V gene, CDR1 is SNHLY and CDR2 FYNNEI. The CDR3 sequence holds 15 residues, the cysteine and phenylalanine included. CDR3 DNA is the only sequence kept; it has 45 bases, read in frame from the first base. Here is what the overall study found, with its caveats: Expanding Tregs with activated donor B cells appeared to identify the most biologically relevant and donor-specific TCRbeta repertoire. Although technical replication error seemed to be minimal, the question of biological reproducibility was not addressed directly. Because the study included only a small number of patients, the results must be confirmed in larger populations and under other immunosuppression protocols.

Regarding this clone: Its recognized antigen is unknown. No base qualities exist here, and no much larger clone lies one base off it.

Specimen: CD8+ T cells from blood. The TCR comes from a human donor in good health. Here the chain combines TRBV2 and TRBJ2-3, and perhaps TRBD2 as D gene, on 6 matching bases. CDR3 region: CASSESGEGEDTQYF. In nucleotide form, the sequence is TGTGCCAGCAGTGAGTCGGGAGAGGGAGAAGATACGCAGTATTTT.